The clone carrying this T cell receptor (beta chain) was seen more than once but under ten times. Its antigen remains unknown. This specimen belongs to a study of T-cell memory formation after mild COVID-19. Researchers used 5'RACE with constant-segment primers to make TCR alpha and TCR beta cDNA libraries that carry sample barcodes and UMIs. A single record per CDR3 protein comes from TCRdb applying MiXCR to the 5' RACE reads. The sample shows under 250,000 distinct CDR3 sequences, 15% of them seen only once. V lost 6 bases and J lost 1; bases outside the gene matches: 1. The CDR3 length is 14 residues. Looked up from germline, CDR1 is SGHTA and CDR2 is FQGTGA. Findings and caveats of the study: Pre-infection memory harbored some responding clones, suggesting cross-reactive memory joined. Unconfirmed was the SARS-CoV-2 specificity of second-wave clones that peaked on day 37.

The rearrangement links TRBV7-3 to TRBJ2-2, with 8 bases fitting TRBD2. The specimen was PBMCs or a T cell subset sorted from them (not recorded which). The receptor was derived from an adult woman who had mild COVID-19 (a few samples of this study predate the infection). Cell type and time point are not known. The CDR3 sequence is CASSTSGNTGELFF. The CDR3 DNA is TGTGCCAGCAGTACTAGCGGGAACACCGGGGAGCTGTTTTTT.